This T cell receptor (beta chain) was retrieved from a study of shared clonotypes between healthy human individuals. For the study at large: A couple of women and a few men aged 18 to 49 served as donors.

Recent vaccinations or acute infections were absent in the healthy HIV-negative adult donors. Profiling relied on immunoSEQ multiplex PCR, and the TCRdb table lists in-frame clones only, not all of them. Among about 480,000 clones listed, approximately 85% were seen once. The CDR3 covers 15 residues. V shed 2 bases and J 2 bases; nucleotides not matched to a gene: 1. Germline CDR1 KGHSH, CDR2 LQKENI. The sequence was collected from a middle-aged woman in good health. Some clones in this sample may be carry-over from other donors' samples. This sequence joins TRBV18 and TRBJ1-3; TRBD1 agrees at 9 bases. Input material: PBMCs. The CDR3 is CASSPDRGTGNTIYF. As DNA, the CDR3 is TGTGCCAGCTCACCAGACAGGGGGACTGGAAACACCATATATTTT.